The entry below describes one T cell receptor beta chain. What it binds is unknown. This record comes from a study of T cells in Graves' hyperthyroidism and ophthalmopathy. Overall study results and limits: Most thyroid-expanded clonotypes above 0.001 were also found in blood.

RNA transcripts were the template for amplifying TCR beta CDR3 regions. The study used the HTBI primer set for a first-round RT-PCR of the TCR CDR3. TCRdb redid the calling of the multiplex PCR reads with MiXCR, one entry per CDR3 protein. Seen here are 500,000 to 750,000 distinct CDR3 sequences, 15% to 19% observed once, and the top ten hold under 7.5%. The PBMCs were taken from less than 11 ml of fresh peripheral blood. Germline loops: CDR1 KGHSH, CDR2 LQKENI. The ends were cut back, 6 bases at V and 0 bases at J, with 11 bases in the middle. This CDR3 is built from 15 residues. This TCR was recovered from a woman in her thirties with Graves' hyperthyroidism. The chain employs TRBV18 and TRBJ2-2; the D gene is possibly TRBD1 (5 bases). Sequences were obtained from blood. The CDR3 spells CASSPTETNTGELFF. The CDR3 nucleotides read TGTGCCAGCTCCCCGACAGAGACGAACACCGGGGAGCTGTTTTTT.